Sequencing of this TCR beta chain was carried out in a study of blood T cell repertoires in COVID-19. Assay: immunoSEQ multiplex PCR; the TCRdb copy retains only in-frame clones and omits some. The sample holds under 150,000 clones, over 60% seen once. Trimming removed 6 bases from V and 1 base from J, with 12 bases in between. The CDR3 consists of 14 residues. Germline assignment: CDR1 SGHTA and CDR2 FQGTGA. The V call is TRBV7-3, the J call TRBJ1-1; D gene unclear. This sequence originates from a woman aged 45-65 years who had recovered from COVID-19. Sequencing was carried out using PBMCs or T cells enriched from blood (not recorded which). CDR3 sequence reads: CASSPSGGNTEAFF. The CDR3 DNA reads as TGTGCCAGCAGTCCTTCGGGAGGGAACACTGAAGCTTTCTTT.